Sequencing of this T cell receptor beta chain was carried out in a study of low-dose radiotherapy and immunotherapy resistance in tumors. Overall study context: The 200 mg/m2 dose of intravenous cyclophosphamide was given every two weeks, one day before radiation and immunotherapy. With cycle 1 day 1 as the start, patients took oral aspirin 300 mg daily for four cycles.

The sample's time point: before trial treatment. TRAV- and TRBV-specific primers primed first-strand cDNA, covering alpha and beta chains. It was with a constant-region primer and a V-primer adapter that TCRs were amplified over roughly 19 PCR cycles. MiXCR, applied by TCRdb to the reads, yields one record per CDR3 protein. The sample shows about 64,000 distinct CDR3 sequences, more than 25% of them seen only once. The specimen comprised PBMCs, sampled before treatment. The clonotype comes from a male donor with rectosigmoid adenocarcinoma.

This chain's CDR3 is CASSLDQGSGYTF. The CDR3, as DNA: TGTGCCAGCAGCTTGGACCAGGGAAGTGGCTACACCTTC. The V gene is TRBV7-9, the J gene TRBJ1-2, with D possibly TRBD1 on 5 matching bases. Germline values: CDR1 SEHNR, CDR2 FQNEAQ (reference sequence). V was shortened by 3 bases and J by 7 bases, with 12 bases between the two germline ends. The CDR3 has 13 amino acids.